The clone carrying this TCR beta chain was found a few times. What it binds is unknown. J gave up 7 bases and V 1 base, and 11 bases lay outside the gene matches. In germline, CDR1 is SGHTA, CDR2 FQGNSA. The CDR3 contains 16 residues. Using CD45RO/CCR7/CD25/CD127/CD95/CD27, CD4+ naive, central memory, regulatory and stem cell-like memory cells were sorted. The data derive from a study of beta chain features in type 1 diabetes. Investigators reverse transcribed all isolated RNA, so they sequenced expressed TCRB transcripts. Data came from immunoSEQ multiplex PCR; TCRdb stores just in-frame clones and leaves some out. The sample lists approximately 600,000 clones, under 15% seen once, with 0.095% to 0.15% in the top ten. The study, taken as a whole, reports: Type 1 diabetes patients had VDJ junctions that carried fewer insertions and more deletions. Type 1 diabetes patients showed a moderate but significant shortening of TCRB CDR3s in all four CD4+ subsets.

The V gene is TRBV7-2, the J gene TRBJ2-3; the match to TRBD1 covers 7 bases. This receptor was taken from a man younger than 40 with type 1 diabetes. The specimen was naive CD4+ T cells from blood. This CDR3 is CASSLESGGVINTQYF. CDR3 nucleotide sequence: TGTGCCAGCAGCTTAGAGTCAGGGGGTGTAATAAATACGCAGTATTTT.